What follows describes a single T cell receptor (beta chain). The CDR3 contains 16 residues. CDR1 and CDR2 (germline): SGHVS, FQNEAQ. The ends were cut back, 5 bases at V and 2 bases at J, with 17 bases in the middle. This record belongs to a study of technical replicates of blood from several donors. Here immunoSEQ multiplex PCR was the method, and the copy in TCRdb shows in-frame clones only, minus some. Here the sample spans around 69,000 clones, 75% to 90% being singletons. The source is a human donor in good health. Some clones in this sample may be carry-over from other donors' samples. J is TRBJ2-3 and V is TRBV7-8, with unresolved D. The sample taken for sequencing was PBMCs. The CDR3 sequence: CASSPARRPPTDTQYF. The CDR3 DNA sequence: TGTGCCAGCAGCCCAGCGAGGAGACCACCCACAGATACGCAGTATTTT. Full variable domain (remainder filled in from reference TRBV7-8 and TRBJ2-3): GAGVSQSPRYKVAKRGQDVALRCDPISGHVSLFWYQQALGQGPEFLTYFQNEAQLDKSGLPSDRFFAERPEGSVSTLKIQRTQQEDSAVYLCASSPARRPPTDTQYFGPGTRLTVL.